The T cell receptor beta chain under discussion was sequenced for a study of human thymus T cells. The assay was immunoSEQ multiplex PCR, and TCRdb's table has in-frame clones only and misses some. The top ten hold more than 0.02% of the sample, which has roughly 120,000 clones, more than 90% seen once. As regards this clone: Its antigen is unidentified.

Study-wide results and caveats: Gene usage for V and J segments appeared biased in thymic and blood repertoires. Overlap was high between thymic repertoires from unrelated individuals, as reported in related research.

In corrective heart surgery, resections were taken, and these provided the thymus tissue. The trim removed 5 bases at V and 6 bases at J, leaving 7 bases unmatched. The CDR3 totals 16 residues. Germline CDR1 and CDR2: SGHNT and YENEEA. The sequence came from a boy under two years old with a congenital heart defect but otherwise immunologically healthy. The sequenced sample was thymus tissue. The chain carries TRBV11-3 and TRBJ2-2, with 12 bases matching TRBD1. This CDR3 is CASSPAGTGGPGELFF. Written as DNA, the CDR3 is TGTGCCAGCAGCCCAGCGGGGACAGGGGGCCCCGGGGAGCTGTTTTTT.